The 24 T cell receptor beta chains below all came from one sample that was sequenced in a study of blood T cell repertoires in COVID-19. This table comes from immunoSEQ multiplex PCR, and its TCRdb copy is limited to in-frame clones, with some not included. Counted here are 250,000 or so clones, approximately 86% occurring once; the ten biggest clones make up about 5.2%. The material sequenced was peripheral blood. The receptor source for this set is a woman aged 60-75 years with COVID-19, enrolled during active disease.

The chain recombines TRBV4-2 with TRBJ2-1, with a tentative D call TRBD2 (6 bases). Trimming cost V 0 bases and J 5 bases, with 11 bases left between them. Germline V gene sequence: CDR1 LGHNA, CDR2 YNFKEQ. The CDR3 extends over 15 amino acids. CDR3 sequence reads: CASSQDGTGDNEQFF. In nucleotides, the CDR3 is TGTGCCAGCAGCCAAGATGGGACGGGAGACAATGAGCAGTTCTTC.

The chain is built from TRBV11-3 and TRBJ2-1, with TRBD2 identical over 10 bases. With 5 bases clipped from V and 7 bases from J, the junction kept 17 bases outside the gene matches. The germline CDR1 and CDR2 sequences are SGHNT and YENEEA. CDR3 length: 18 amino acids. CDR3 nucleotide sequence: TGTGCCAGCAGCCGGGCCCACAACTCAGCGGGAGGGTTGAATGAGCAGTTCTTC. It yields the protein CASSRAHNSAGGLNEQFF.

The chain joins TRBV14 to TRBJ1-6, with TRBD1 matching over 9 bases. The CDR3 totals 17 residues. Germline CDR1 reads SGHDN; CDR2 reads FVKESK. V lost 4 bases, J lost 7 bases, and 11 bases stayed unmatched. CDR3 sequence: CASSPSQQGAVNSPLHF. In DNA, the CDR3 is TGTGCCAGCAGCCCCTCGCAACAGGGGGCGGTAAATTCACCCCTCCACTTT.

For this clone: Its ends do not fully match the called genes, so a read error is possible. Other nucleotide sequences in the sample specify the same CDR3. V is TRBV19 and J is TRBJ1-1; 7 bases match TRBD1. Germline V gene data show CDR1 as LNHDA and CDR2 as SQIVND (reference sequence). CDR3 length: 14 residues. CDR3 DNA: TGTGCCAGTACCCAAGACAGGGTTGGAACTGAAGCTTTCTTC. This sequence encodes CASTQDRVGTEAFF.

This clone was recorded only once. The chain links TRBV7-9 to TRBJ2-7, with 14 bases that match TRBD2. The CDR3 has 16 amino acids. The V gene's germline CDR1 is SEHNR and CDR2 FQNEAQ (reference sequence). V shed 5 bases, J shed 5 bases, and the junction held 8 bases outside the gene matches. CDR3 sequence (DNA): TGTGCCAGCAGCCCTAGGACTAGCGGGAGGATCGACGAGCAGTACTTC. Translating gives CASSPRTSGRIDEQYF.

The chain couples TRBV7-9 to TRBJ2-6; D not certain. Trimming stripped 3 bases from V and 0 bases from J, with 9 bases between. The CDR3 totals 16 residues. CDR1 SEHNR and CDR2 FQNEAQ come from the germline V gene (reference sequence). Written as DNA, the CDR3 is TGTGCCAGCAGCTTCTCTCCCGGCTCTGGGGCCAACGTCCTGACTTTC. As protein: CASSFSPGSGANVLTF.

The rearrangement uses TRBV15 and TRBJ2-1; 7 bases line up with TRBD2. CDR3 length: 15 amino acids. The V gene end was trimmed by 3 bases and the J gene end by 7 bases; junction bases not matched to a gene: 9. Germline assignment: CDR1 LNHNV and CDR2 YYDKDF (reference sequence). For the CDR3, the DNA is TGTGCCACCAGCAGGGAGAGCGGGATTAGGAATGAGCAGTTCTTC. Its protein product is CATSRESGIRNEQFF.

V gene TRBV28 combines with J gene TRBJ2-1, with 9 bases lining up with TRBD2. The germline V gene encodes CDR1 MDHEN and CDR2 SYDVKM. V lost 5 bases to trimming and J lost 4 bases; unmatched junction nucleotides: 12. This CDR3 region has 17 residues. The DNA for the CDR3 is TGTGCCAGCAGTATCGCTAAGGCGGGAGGGGTATACAATGAGCAGTTCTTC. Residues: CASSIAKAGGVYNEQFF.

The rearrangement uses TRBV19 and TRBJ1-2; 10 bases fit TRBD1. Germline V CDR1 and CDR2: LNHDA, SQIVND (reference sequence). V trimming: 7 bases; J trimming: 0 bases; junction bases outside the gene matches: 5. The CDR3 is made up of 15 amino acids. CDR3 sequence: CASTRDRGANYGYTF. In DNA, the CDR3 is TGTGCCAGTACCCGGGACAGGGGAGCTAACTATGGCTACACCTTC.

This clone was observed a single time. V gene TRBV15 combines with J gene TRBJ2-1, with 8 positions matching TRBD1. The CDR3 has 15 amino acids. J gave up 1 base and V 4 bases, and 3 bases lay outside the gene matches. Germline V gene sequence: CDR1 LNHNV, CDR2 YYDKDF (reference sequence). CDR3 sequence (DNA): TGTGCCACCAGCAACGACAGGGGATCCTACAATGAGCAGTTCTTC. Its translation is CATSNDRGSYNEQFF.

The chain joins TRBV27 to TRBJ2-7; perhaps TRBD2 as D (5 bases). Germline CDR1 and CDR2: MNHEY and SMNVEV (reference sequence). The V and J ends lost 6 bases and 8 bases respectively, with 26 bases between them. The CDR3 extends over 16 amino acids. This CDR3 is CASSENDGRTLPQQYF. DNA for the CDR3: TGTGCCAGCAGCGAAAACGATGGGAGAACTCTCCCCCAGCAGTACTTC.

The chain has TRBV30 and TRBJ1-6; D ambiguous. Trimming left V 4 bases short and J 5 bases short, with 9 bases between. CDR3 length: 13 amino acids. From germline, CDR1 is GTSNPN and CDR2 SVGIG (reference sequence). CDR3 amino acids: CAWTVLDNSPLHF. The CDR3 DNA sequence: TGTGCCTGGACAGTACTAGATAATTCACCCCTCCACTTT.

This clone was observed once. The chain combines TRBV6-2 or TRBV6-3 with TRBJ2-7; TRBD1 matches at 7 bases. The V gene's germline CDR1 is MNHEY and CDR2 SVGEGT. J was trimmed by 6 bases and V by 2 bases; bases with no gene match: 4. The CDR3 has 13 amino acids. CDR3 loop: CASSYDRALEQYF. The CDR3 nucleotides read TGTGCCAGCAGTTACGACAGGGCCCTCGAGCAGTACTTC.

The gene calls are TRBV19 and TRBJ2-1; possible D gene TRBD1, 5 bases. Germline CDR1 and CDR2: LNHDA and SQIVND (reference sequence). The CDR3 length is 17 residues. The ends were cut back, 3 bases at V and 4 bases at J, with 19 bases in the middle. The chain's CDR3 is CASSMRFQGQKYNEQFF. In DNA, the CDR3 is TGTGCCAGTAGTATGCGGTTCCAGGGTCAGAAATACAATGAGCAGTTCTTC.

The chain joins TRBV19 to TRBJ2-3; D may be TRBD2 (6 bases). The germline CDR1 and CDR2 sequences are LNHDA and SQIVND (reference sequence). Trimming pared 5 bases from V and 3 bases from J, leaving 12 bases between. The CDR3 runs 14 residues. CDR3 residues: CASSPGVVTDTQYF. The CDR3 coding sequence is TGTGCCAGTAGTCCGGGGGTAGTAACAGATACGCAGTATTTT.

CDR3 nucleotides: TGTGCCAGCAGCCCCAGACAGGGGGTTGGCAATCAGCCCCAGCATTTT. Its protein product is CASSPRQGVGNQPQHF. The chain carries TRBV7-2 and TRBJ1-5, with TRBD1 matching over 9 bases. The V gene's germline CDR1 is SGHTA and CDR2 FQGNSA. V gave up 5 bases and J gave up 2 bases; unmatched junction bases: 7. CDR3 length: 16 amino acids.

This chain uses TRBV7-2 with TRBJ1-2, with D uncertain. The germline CDR1 and CDR2 sequences are SGHTA and FQGNSA. The CDR3 runs to 13 residues. Between the trimmed V and J ends, which lost 5 bases and 4 bases, there was a span of 11 bases. The CDR3 loop is CASSARELYGYTF. CDR3 DNA sequence: TGTGCCAGCAGCGCCCGGGAGCTCTATGGCTACACCTTC.

In its sample, this clone was seen once. CDR3 sequence: CASSPTGVYGYTF. CDR3 bases: TGTGCCAGCAGTCCGACAGGGGTCTATGGCTACACCTTC. The rearrangement joins TRBV12-3 or TRBV12-4 to TRBJ1-2; 8 bases map to TRBD1. This CDR3 contains 13 residues. J lost 4 bases, V lost 5 bases, and 3 bases had no gene match.

Only one count was recorded for this clone. V is TRBV27 and J is TRBJ2-7, with TRBD2 as a possible D gene (5 bases). CDR3 length: 16 residues. Trimming took off 4 bases at V and 0 bases at J, with 16 bases between the two ends. Germline loops: CDR1 MNHEY, CDR2 SMNVEV (reference sequence). CDR3 in amino acids: CASSSRGSGYSYEQYF. The CDR3 DNA sequence: TGTGCCAGCAGTTCGCGTGGCAGCGGATACTCCTACGAGCAGTACTTC.

This clone appeared a single time. As DNA, the CDR3 is TGCGCCAGCAGCTTGACCGGGACAGGGGGCATGGAGACCCAGTACTTC. This codes for CASSLTGTGGMETQYF. The chain has TRBV5-1 and TRBJ2-5; TRBD1 matches 12 bases. Losses at the gene ends were 1 base for V and 5 bases for J; bases not matched to a gene: 6. Germline CDR1 is SGHRS and CDR2 is YFSETQ. The CDR3 consists of 16 residues. Full variable domain (outside the CDR3, taken from reference TRBV5-1 and TRBJ2-5): KAGVTQTPRYLIKTRGQQVTLSCSPISGHRSVSWYQQTPGQGLQFLFEYFSETQRNKGNFPGRFSGRQFSNSRSEMNVSTLELGDSALYLCASSLTGTGGMETQYFGPGTRLLVL.

The genes are TRBV7-2 and TRBJ1-6; D is ambiguous. The CDR3 totals 13 residues. Germline CDR1 SGHTA, CDR2 FQGNSA. The V end was cut by 6 bases, the J end by 5 bases, with 8 bases between. The CDR3 loop is CASRAGNNSPLHF. CDR3 bases: TGTGCCAGCAGGGCGGGGAATAATTCACCCCTCCACTTT.

This chain links TRBV6-1 with TRBJ2-7; no clear D. Germline CDR1 reads MNHNS; CDR2 reads SASEGT. CDR3 size: 13 residues. V dropped 2 bases and J dropped 7 bases, with 12 bases sitting between them. The CDR3 spells CASSELGGVEQYF. CDR3 in DNA: TGTGCCAGCAGTGAATTAGGTGGAGTTGAGCAGTACTTC.

This clone was detected a few times. The chain joins TRBV4-3 to TRBJ1-1; no clear D. In germline, CDR1 is LGHNA, CDR2 YSLEER. V lost 1 base and J lost 4, with 7 bases in between. The CDR3 has 13 residues. The DNA for the CDR3 is TGCGCCAGCAGCCAAGGGCCGGGCACTGAAGCTTTCTTT. Translation: CASSQGPGTEAFF.

J is TRBJ1-2 and V is TRBV10-3; tentative D call: TRBD1 (6 bases). Germline V gene lookup returns CDR1 ENHRY and CDR2 SYGVKD. V was trimmed by 2 bases and J by 7 bases, leaving 26 bases between them. This CDR3 has 18 amino acids. In nucleotides, the CDR3 is TGTGCCATCAGTGAGATAAGGACAGCGCCCGGGTGGTCGAGTGGCTACACCTTC. Translation: CAISEIRTAPGWSSGYTF.